This TCR beta chain was found in a study of response to subunit inactivated influenza vaccine. Study-level results: That few new T cells are recruited by each seasonal influenza vaccination was the authors' suggestion.

Via MiXCR, TCRdb re-called the RT-PCR reads, giving one row per CDR3 protein. The sample has about 800,000 distinct CDR3 sequences, around 20% seen once. Looked up from germline, CDR1 is LGHNA and CDR2 is YSLEER. The CDR3 extends over 15 amino acids. V gave up 0 bases and J gave up 0 bases, with 5 bases separating them. A note on this clonotype: Its antigen is not identified.

The clonotype was recovered from a man in his fifties or sixties who received an inactivated influenza vaccine. V gene TRBV4-3 combines with J gene TRBJ2-2; D remains unclear. The sample here was PBMCs from blood, taken roughly 5 days after vaccination. The CDR3 DNA is TGCGCCAGCAGCCAAGATCTGGCGAACACCGGGGAGCTGTTTTTT. This encodes CASSQDLANTGELFF.